This T cell receptor (beta chain) was captured by sequencing in a study of OX40 agonist ivuxolimab in advanced cancers. Study as a whole: Prior anti-PD-1, anti-PD-L1 or anti-CTLA-4 therapy did not bar entry, and approximately 40% had some.

To note about this clone: The antigen is undetermined.

Method: immunoSEQ multiplex PCR; TCRdb's copy keeps in-frame clones and lacks some. Of roughly 69,000 clones listed, 90% to 95% were seen once; the top ten hold about 4%. Findings and caveats of the study: Low normalized T-cell clonal expansion also characterized some of the nonresponders. CD4+ and CD8+ T cells in blood underwent clonal expansion by week 6 at 0.1 to 3.0 mg/kg. Partly responding patients at 0.1-3.0 mg/kg showed some of the smallest clonal expansion.

Germline loops: CDR1 MGHRA, CDR2 YSYEKL. CDR3 length: 15 residues. The ends were cut back, 0 bases at V and 2 bases at J, with 10 bases in the middle. The starting material was CD4+ or CD8+ T cells sorted from blood, obtained in a trial of the OX40 agonist ivuxolimab. This clonotype was sampled from an adult with an advanced solid tumor such as melanoma, head and neck, liver or kidney cancer. The chain employs TRBV4-1 and TRBJ1-2; unclear D gene. CDR3 nucleotide sequence: TGCGCCAGCAGCCAAGAATTCGGCTCCAACTATGGCTACACCTTC. Translation: CASSQEFGSNYGYTF.